This TCR beta chain originates from a study of blood T cell repertoires in COVID-19. For the study at large: In each case, the material was cDNA or gDNA derived from T cells, B-cell-depleted T cells, or PBMCs.

V gave up 1 base and J gave up 4 bases; unmatched junction bases: 5. This CDR3 region has 17 residues. Germline V lookup: CDR1 MGHRA, CDR2 YSYEKL. Methods used by the authors: Researchers report that nucleated cell counts were estimated from reference gene primer amplification. Only in-frame clones appear in the TCRdb table, and some are missing; sequencing was by immunoSEQ multiplex PCR. D and trimming come from the DNA, and the V and J calls and clone size come from that table. The sample lists over 130,000 clones, about 80% occurring once. The receptor's source is a woman in her fifties or sixties with acute or convalescent COVID-19. This chain connects TRBV4-1 to TRBJ2-3; 13 bases agree with TRBD2. Sequencing was done on a sample of peripheral blood. The CDR3 protein is CASSQVGLAGVADTQYF. The CDR3 DNA reads TGCGCCAGCAGCCAAGTTGGACTAGCGGGAGTAGCAGATACGCAGTATTTT.